One sample yielded the 3 T cell receptor beta chains listed below, sequenced in a study of control samples from healthy donors and cancer patients. Using immunoSEQ multiplex PCR, the repertoire was profiled, and TCRdb retains in-frame clones only, with some absent. The sample lists about 100,000 clones, 88% seen once, with 14% in the top ten. The material sequenced was blood. Source of these receptors: a man aged 25-45 years in good health.

This rearrangement joins TRBV21-1 to TRBJ2-7; TRBD2 is the table's D call, not checked against the DNA. TRBV21-1 is deemed a pseudogene. The CDR3 is made up of 16 amino acids. CDR3 amino acids: CASSKAPLARSYEQYF. As DNA, the CDR3 is TGTGCCAGCAGCAAAGCGCCCCTAGCCCGATCCTACGAGCAGTACTTC.

The chain is built from TRBV30 and TRBJ1-3; D not certain. Trimming left V 6 bases short and J 4 bases short, with 19 bases between. This CDR3 region has 15 residues. In germline, CDR1 is GTSNPN, CDR2 SVGIG (reference sequence). CDR3 bases: TGTGCCTGTCAAATGGACTGGAAAGGAGGAAACACCATATATTTT. It specifies CACQMDWKGGNTIYF.

CDR3: CASSGTSGTYEQYF. The CDR3 nucleotides read TGTGCCAGCAGCGGGACTAGCGGGACCTACGAGCAGTACTTC. The chain recombines TRBV6-6 with TRBJ2-7; 13 nucleotides match TRBD2. Trimming at V came to 6 bases and at J to 2 bases, leaving 1 base not matched to a gene. The CDR3 covers 14 residues. CDR1 MNHNY and CDR2 SVGAGI come from the germline V gene (reference sequence).